The sequence of this T cell receptor (beta chain) was determined in a study of cytomegalovirus exposure and HLA in healthy donors. It was with 60 Vbeta and 13 Jbeta primers that the PCR ran. The assay was immunoSEQ multiplex PCR, and TCRdb's table has in-frame clones only and misses some. This repertoire includes 85,000 or so clones. CDR3 length: 15 amino acids. Germline loops: CDR1 LNHDA, CDR2 SQIVND (reference sequence). Overall study findings and caveats: It was reported that the classifier diagnosed cytomegalovirus status with high specificity and sensitivity in both the original and validation cohorts. Upon later analysis, TCR association rates were observed to vary by HLA locus, being highest for DRB1 and lowest for HLA-C.

In the case of this clone: What it binds is not known. One junction end disagrees with the germline gene, perhaps due to a read error.

This clonotype was obtained from a woman aged 25 to 39 in good health and CMV-seronegative. Material for sequencing was PBMCs. This rearrangement joins TRBV19 to TRBJ1-2; possibly TRBD1 for D (6 bases). The CDR3 nucleotides are TGTGTCAGTAGGCCCCCGGGACAAATACCCTATGGCTACACCTTC. It translates to CVSRPPGQIPYGYTF.